These 15 T cell receptor beta chains share one sample of origin, sequenced in a study of T cell repertoires in cytomegalovirus infection. TCRdb re-called the reads through MiXCR, storing one row per CDR3 protein. The table includes about 180,000 distinct CDR3 sequences, 14% detected once. The sequenced sample was PBMCs. The receptors originated from a human donor in good health (CMV status not recorded). Some clones in this sample may be carry-over from other donors' samples.

This clonotype was observed a few times. The chain carries TRBV20-1 and TRBJ2-1; TRBD2 matches 10 bases. The CDR3 has 14 amino acids. In germline, CDR1 is DFQATT, CDR2 SNEGSKA (reference sequence). With V trimmed by 6 bases and J by 2 bases, 4 bases remained unmatched. DNA of the CDR3: TGCAGTGCGTTAAGCGGGAGGGCCTACAATGAGCAGTTCTTC. The encoded protein is CSALSGRAYNEQFF.

This clonotype came up a few times. V and J are TRBV6-6 and TRBJ2-5; D is unclear. The germline gives CDR1 MNHNY, CDR2 SVGAGI (reference sequence). The CDR3 loop spans 11 amino acids. The V end was cut by 5 bases, the J end by 1 base, with 2 bases between. The CDR3 protein is CASSIQETQYF. As DNA, the CDR3 is TGTGCCAGCAGTATCCAAGAGACCCAGTACTTC.

Many counts were recorded for this clonotype. CDR3 DNA sequence: TGTGCCAGCAGCTTAAGGCGGGACCCCTCCTACGAGCAGTACTTC. This sequence encodes CASSLRRDPSYEQYF. The chain links TRBV11-2 to TRBJ2-7; TRBD2 is a possible D gene (6 bases). Germline-derived CDR1 and CDR2 are SGHAT and FQNNGV. V lost 2 bases to trimming and J lost 0 bases, with 11 bases between them. This CDR3 region has 15 residues.

The chain uses TRBV27 and TRBJ2-2; 9 bases fit TRBD2. Trimming at V came to 2 bases and at J to 5 bases, leaving 9 bases not matched to a gene. Germline CDR1 is MNHEY and CDR2 is SMNVEV (reference sequence). The CDR3 is 17 residues long. The CDR3 bases are TGTGCCAGCAGTTTACTCCCTAGCGGGGTACAAACCGGGGAGCTGTTTTTT. Encoded protein: CASSLLPSGVQTGELFF.

This clonotype turned up a few times. V and J are TRBV19 and TRBJ2-2; 7 bases agree with TRBD2. The V gene's germline CDR1 is LNHDA and CDR2 SQIVND (reference sequence). V shed 11 bases and J 2 bases; nucleotides not matched to a gene: 8. The CDR3 totals 14 residues. The CDR3 loop reads CAGRTGGNTGELFF. CDR3 DNA sequence: TGTGCCGGACGAACGGGAGGCAACACCGGGGAGCTGTTTTTT. The entire variable domain, with the rest obtained from reference TRBV19 and TRBJ2-2, is as follows: DGGITQSPKYLFRKEGQNVTLSCEQNLNHDAMYWYRQDPGQGLRLIYYSQIVNDFQKGDIAEGYSVSREKKESFPLTVTSAQKNPTAFYLCAGRTGGNTGELFFGEGSRLTVL.

The rearrangement uses TRBV18 and TRBJ1-1; no clear D gene. This CDR3 has 13 amino acids. V shed 8 bases and J shed 0 bases, with 10 bases lying between them. Per the germline V gene, CDR1 is KGHSH and CDR2 is LQKENI. CDR3 sequence: CASHRHLNTEAFF. The CDR3 DNA is TGTGCCAGCCACAGACATCTGAACACTGAAGCTTTCTTT.

This clonotype was detected ten times or more. The chain is built from TRBV2 and TRBJ2-5; D is possibly TRBD1 (6 bases). The CDR3 is 13 amino acids. Trimming shortened V by 7 bases and J by 2 bases, and 11 bases separated the two germline ends. The germline gives CDR1 SNHLY, CDR2 FYNNEI. Here the CDR3 reads CASTRDTQETQYF. CDR3 nucleotide sequence: TGTGCCAGCACCCGGGACACTCAAGAGACCCAGTACTTC. Based on the CDR3 plus reference TRBV2 and TRBJ2-5, the full variable domain is EPEVTQTPSHQVTQMGQEVILRCVPISNHLYFYWYRQILGQKVEFLVSFYNNEISEKSEIFDDQFSVERPDGSNFTLKIRSTKLEDSAMYFCASTRDTQETQYFGPGTRLLVL.

The chain uses TRBV25-1 and TRBJ2-3, with 9 positions matching TRBD2. The CDR3 is 16 residues long. CDR1 MGHDK and CDR2 SYGVNS come from the germline V gene. V was clipped by 3 bases and J by 1 base; unmatched bases: 5. CDR3 nucleotides: TGTGCCAGCAGTGACTCACTAGCGGGCGGCACAGATACGCAGTATTTT. Amino acids: CASSDSLAGGTDTQYF.

This clonotype occurred a few times. V is TRBV20-1 and J is TRBJ2-7; no clear D. The CDR3 consists of 13 residues. Germline lookup yields CDR1 DFQATT and CDR2 SNEGSKA (reference sequence). V was cut by 1 base and J by 0 bases, with 7 bases left in between. The CDR3 bases are TGCAGTGCTAGAGGCCTTCGCTCCTACGAGCAGTACTTC. Translating it yields CSARGLRSYEQYF.

The genes are TRBV6-5 and TRBJ1-2; D not resolved. CDR3 size: 14 residues. V lost 2 bases and J lost 4, with 11 bases in between. Germline CDR1 is MNHEY and CDR2 is SVGAGI. CDR3 region: CASSYVGGSYGYTF. As DNA, the CDR3 is TGTGCCAGCAGTTACGTGGGAGGGAGCTATGGCTACACCTTC.

This clonotype was detected only a few times. The chain combines TRBV18 with TRBJ1-1; D possibly corresponds to TRBD1 (5 bases). V lost 8 bases, J lost 3 bases, and 16 bases lay in between. Per the germline V gene, CDR1 is KGHSH and CDR2 is LQKENI. The CDR3 length is 14 residues. CDR3 bases: TGTGCCAGCCAGGACAATATGTTGGACACTGAAGCTTTCTTT. Its protein is CASQDNMLDTEAFF.

This clonotype has ten or more counts. This chain links TRBV7-2 with TRBJ2-1; 8 bases agree with TRBD1. Germline CDR1 is SGHTA and CDR2 is FQGNSA. The CDR3 consists of 15 residues. Trimming cost V 0 bases and J 4 bases; bases outside gene matches: 2. The CDR3 DNA reads TGTGCCAGCAGCTTAGCAAACAGGGGGTACAATGAGCAGTTCTTC. It encodes CASSLANRGYNEQFF.

There are many counts of this clonotype. This chain connects TRBV11-2 to TRBJ1-1; D gene unclear. Trimming took off 5 bases at V and 0 bases at J, with 16 bases between the two ends. This CDR3 has 16 amino acids. Germline-derived CDR1 and CDR2 are SGHAT and FQNNGV. CDR3 protein: CASSPDPLILNTEAFF. DNA of the CDR3: TGTGCCAGCAGCCCCGACCCCTTGATTCTGAACACTGAAGCTTTCTTT.

This clonotype was seen only a few times. V usage is TRBV6-2 or TRBV6-3 and J usage is TRBJ2-1; 10 nucleotides align to TRBD1. The V segment lost 5 bases and the J segment 6 bases; nucleotides outside the gene matches: 4. This CDR3 is built from 14 residues. CDR1 and CDR2 from the germline V gene are MNHEY and SVGEGT. The DNA for the CDR3 is TGTGCCAGCAGTCCCTGGACAGGGGGCAATGAGCAGTTCTTC. It specifies CASSPWTGGNEQFF.

The rearrangement joins TRBV10-2 to TRBJ1-4, with D unresolved. With 3 bases removed from V and 10 bases from J, the gap between germline ends came to 12 bases. Germline V gene data show CDR1 as WSHSY and CDR2 as SAAADI. CDR3 length: 13 residues. CDR3 sequence (DNA): TGCGCCAGCAGTGATAGGCCATTTGGAAAACTGTTTTTT. This codes for CASSDRPFGKLFF.